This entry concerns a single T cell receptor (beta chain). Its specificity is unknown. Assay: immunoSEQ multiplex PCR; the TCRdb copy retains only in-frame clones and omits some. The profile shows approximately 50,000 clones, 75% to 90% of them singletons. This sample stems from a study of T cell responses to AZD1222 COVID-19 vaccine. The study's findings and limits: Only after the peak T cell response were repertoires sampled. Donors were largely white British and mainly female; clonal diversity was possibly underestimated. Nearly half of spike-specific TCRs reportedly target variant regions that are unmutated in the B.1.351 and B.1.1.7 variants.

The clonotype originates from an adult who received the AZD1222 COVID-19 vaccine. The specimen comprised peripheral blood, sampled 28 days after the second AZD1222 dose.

The CDR3 loop is CASSQGQEAFF. Written as DNA, the CDR3 is TGTGCCAGCAGCCAAGGACAGGAAGCTTTCTTT. This chain joins TRBV4-2 and TRBJ1-1; D is possibly TRBD1 (5 bases). The CDR3 spans 11 residues. Trimming left V 1 base short and J 8 bases short, with 5 bases between. The germline V gene encodes CDR1 LGHNA and CDR2 YNFKEQ.